What follows are 19 T cell receptor beta chains derived from one specimen sequenced in a study of T cells in narcolepsy. Sequencing was performed with immunoSEQ multiplex PCR; in TCRdb, only in-frame clones are kept and a portion is missing. The table records tens of thousands of clones, almost 85% of them present only once. The sample consisted of CD45RA- memory CD4+ T cells from PBMCs. The source of these receptors is a human donor with narcolepsy.

The chain combines TRBV5-4 with TRBJ1-2; TRBD1 agrees at 9 bases. The CDR3 spans 15 residues. V was clipped by 4 bases and J by 4 bases; unmatched bases: 8. Germline V gene lookup returns CDR1 SGHNT and CDR2 YYREEE (reference sequence). The CDR3 reads CASSKGGQGVYGYTF. The CDR3 DNA follows: TGTGCCAGCAGCAAGGGGGGACAGGGAGTCTATGGCTACACCTTC.

The rearrangement joins TRBV11-2 to TRBJ2-7; 12 positions match TRBD2. Germline CDR1 and CDR2: SGHAT and FQNNGV. This CDR3 is 15 amino acids long. V lost 4 bases, J lost 5 bases, and 6 bases stayed unmatched. The CDR3 DNA sequence: TGTGCCAGCAGCTCCCTGACTAGCGGGAGCCACGAGCAGTACTTC. Encoded protein: CASSSLTSGSHEQYF. Complete variable domain (other parts from reference TRBV11-2 and TRBJ2-7): EAGVAQSPRYKIIEKRQSVAFWCNPISGHATLYWYQQILGQGPKLLIQFQNNGVVDDSQLPKDRFSAERLKGVDSTLKIQPAKLEDSAVYLCASSSLTSGSHEQYFGPGTRLTVT.

V gene TRBV28 combines with J gene TRBJ2-7, with no clear D. The CDR3 runs 15 residues. V was clipped by 8 bases and J by 3 bases, with 20 bases between them. Germline V gene sequence: CDR1 MDHEN, CDR2 SYDVKM. CDR3 region: CASRKGRPFLYEQYF. CDR3 DNA sequence: TGTGCCAGCCGTAAAGGCAGGCCGTTCCTCTACGAGCAGTACTTC.

The chain employs TRBV28 and TRBJ2-6; TRBD2 matches 16 bases. There are 21 residues in the CDR3. The germline V gene has CDR1 MDHEN and CDR2 SYDVKM. Losses at the gene ends were 5 bases for V and 1 base for J; bases not matched to a gene: 11. The CDR3, as DNA: TGTGCCAGCAGTCCAGCCGGGACTAGCGGGAGGGTACTTTCTGGGGCCAACGTCCTGACTTTC. Its translation: CASSPAGTSGRVLSGANVLTF.

V and J are TRBV14 and TRBJ2-7, with TRBD1 matching over 7 bases. The CDR3 spans 16 residues. Germline V CDR1 and CDR2: SGHDN, FVKESK. The ends lost 0 bases at V and 3 bases at J; junction bases unmatched: 8. In DNA, the CDR3 is TGTGCCAGCAGCCAAGATCCCTGGGCAGGGGGCTACGAGCAGTACTTC. Protein sequence: CASSQDPWAGGYEQYF.

The chain combines TRBV5-4 with TRBJ2-5; D is unresolved. The germline V and J ends were trimmed by 3 bases and 3 bases, with 12 bases remaining between them. The CDR3 is 14 residues long. CDR1 is SGHNT, CDR2 YYREEE, per germline (reference sequence). CDR3 sequence (DNA): TGTGCCAGCAGCTCCAGGCTCCCTGAAGAGACCCAGTACTTC. Protein sequence: CASSSRLPEETQYF.

The J gene is TRBJ2-5, the V gene TRBV6-1; 9 nucleotides align to TRBD1. The V segment lost 10 bases and the J segment 4 bases; nucleotides outside the gene matches: 10. This CDR3 comprises 14 residues. Germline CDR1 reads MNHNS; CDR2 reads SASEGT. The CDR3 here is CATLWTGVGETQYF. The DNA of the CDR3 is TGTGCCACTCTATGGACAGGGGTAGGAGAGACCCAGTACTTC.

The chain is built from TRBV12-5 and TRBJ2-5; D uncertain. Trimming took off 2 bases at V and 3 bases at J, with 4 bases between the two ends. CDR3 length equals 12 residues. CDR1 and CDR2 (germline): LGHNT, FRNRAP. In DNA form, the CDR3 reads TGTGCTAGTGGTTTGTCCGAAGAGACCCAGTACTTC. Its protein is CASGLSEETQYF.

J is TRBJ1-1 and V is TRBV19; D might be TRBD1 (6 bases). This CDR3 is 16 amino acids long. Germline CDR1 LNHDA, CDR2 SQIVND (reference sequence). Trimming removed 3 bases from V and 6 bases from J, with 20 bases in between. Written as DNA, the CDR3 is TGTGCCAGTAGTATGCGGCAGGGGAATTTATTAGCTGAAGCTTTCTTT. It translates to CASSMRQGNLLAEAFF.

This chain uses TRBV5-6 with TRBJ2-7; TRBD1 might be the D (5 bases). V lost 3 bases to trimming and J lost 2 bases, with 15 bases between them. The CDR3 runs to 15 residues. Germline-derived CDR1 and CDR2 are SGHDT and YYEEEE. The CDR3 loop is CASSSIYDRAYEQYF. CDR3 in DNA: TGTGCCAGCAGCTCCATCTATGACAGAGCCTACGAGCAGTACTTC.

The genes are TRBV28 and TRBJ1-4; the D is unclear. Trimming took 5 bases from V and 0 from J, leaving 7 bases between them. The length of the CDR3 is 14 residues. The germline V gene has CDR1 MDHEN and CDR2 SYDVKM. The CDR3 DNA is TGTGCCAGCAGTCAAGGACCAACTAATGAAAAACTGTTTTTT. This encodes CASSQGPTNEKLFF.

The chain carries TRBV7-9 and TRBJ2-1, with 15 nucleotides matching TRBD2. Germline values: CDR1 SEHNR, CDR2 FQNEAQ (reference sequence). V trimming: 5 bases; J trimming: 7 bases; junction bases outside the gene matches: 6. This CDR3 has 16 amino acids. The CDR3 loop reads CASSPGGLAGGNEQFF. The CDR3 DNA sequence: TGTGCCAGCAGCCCTGGGGGACTAGCGGGAGGAAATGAGCAGTTCTTC.

The V call is TRBV5-5, the J call TRBJ2-3; D not resolved. This CDR3 contains 11 residues. Germline V gene data show CDR1 as SGHKS and CDR2 as YYEKEE (reference sequence). V lost 7 bases and J lost 4, with 7 bases in between. This CDR3 is CASAAPDTQYF. The DNA for the CDR3 is TGTGCCAGCGCCGCGCCAGATACGCAGTATTTT.

A note on this clone: This CDR3 is also generated by other DNA sequences in the sample. The J gene is TRBJ1-2, the V gene TRBV19; D uncertain. Trimming stripped 3 bases from V and 2 bases from J, with 1 base between. The CDR3 length is 11 residues. Germline CDR1 reads LNHDA; CDR2 reads SQIVND (reference sequence). The CDR3 sequence is CASSINYGYTF. For the CDR3, the DNA is TGTGCCAGTAGTATCAACTATGGCTACACCTTC.

The chain combines TRBV7-9 with TRBJ1-3, with D unresolved. This CDR3 has 15 amino acids. Trimming left V 5 bases short and J 0 bases short, with 11 bases between. CDR1 is SEHNR and CDR2 is FQNEAQ in the germline V gene (reference sequence). CDR3 bases: TGTGCCAGCAGCCCCACGGTGGACTCTGGAAACACCATATATTTT. It is translated as CASSPTVDSGNTIYF.

This clone has only one observation. The chain recombines TRBV29-1 with TRBJ1-4; tentative D call: TRBD1 (6 bases). Trimming pared 4 bases from V and 5 bases from J, leaving 11 bases between. The length of the CDR3 is 13 residues. Germline V lookup: CDR1 SQVTM, CDR2 ANQGSEA. CDR3 protein: CSVARGRNEKLFF. The CDR3 bases are TGCAGCGTTGCCAGGGGACGGAATGAAAAACTGTTTTTT.

The chain recombines TRBV6-5 with TRBJ1-2; possible D gene TRBD1, 5 bases. Germline V gene data show CDR1 as MNHEY and CDR2 as SVGAGI. This CDR3 region has 12 residues. The V end lost 5 bases, the J end lost 8 bases, and 12 bases lay between the germline ends. The CDR3 spells CASSPGTPGYTF. The CDR3 nucleotides are TGTGCCAGCAGTCCTGGGACGCCCGGCTACACCTTC.

V is TRBV11-3 and J is TRBJ2-5; D gene uncertain. Trimming shortened V by 4 bases and J by 5 bases, and 11 bases separated the two germline ends. This CDR3 is built from 13 residues. Germline CDR1 and CDR2: SGHNT and YENEEA. As DNA, the CDR3 is TGTGCCAGCAGCTCTAGATCGCAGGAGACCCAGTACTTC. This codes for CASSSRSQETQYF.

This chain links TRBV28 with TRBJ2-7; D remains unclear. Germline V lookup: CDR1 MDHEN, CDR2 SYDVKM. CDR3 length equals 13 residues. Trimming removed 6 bases at V and 7 bases at J, with 16 bases between. The CDR3 is CASSHPLTREQYF. The CDR3 region has the DNA TGTGCCAGCAGCCATCCTCTGACGAGGGAGCAGTACTTC. The complete variable domain, with remaining parts taken from reference TRBV28 and TRBJ2-7, reads DVKVTQSSRYLVKRTGEKVFLECVQDMDHENMFWYRQDPGLGLRLIYFSYDVKMKEKGDIPEGYSVSREKKERFSLILESASTNQTSMYLCASSHPLTREQYFGPGTRLTVT.